Listed here are 20 T cell receptor beta chains from one sample, sequenced in a study of vaccination and CD4 T cells after COVID-19. Treatment defined: roughly 10-day PBMC culture with coronavirus spike peptide pools or control peptides (ViraFEST assay). The antigens these receptors bind are not known. With the Oncomine TCR Beta short-read assay, DNA from cultured CD4+ T cells was sequenced. A single record per CDR3 protein comes from TCRdb applying MiXCR to the PCR reads. This sample has 28,000 or so distinct CDR3 sequences, with 55% to 70% found just once. Sequences were obtained from CD4+ T cells from blood, cultured in vitro. These receptor sequences come from a human donor who had recovered from COVID-19.

This clonotype was recorded once. This chain connects TRBV6-2 or TRBV6-3 to TRBJ1-2; D is ambiguous. The CDR3 totals 14 residues. Germline V gene data show CDR1 as MNHEY and CDR2 as SVGEGT. V dropped 10 bases and J dropped 0 bases, with 15 bases sitting between them. CDR3 residues: CATLRTGSNYGYTF. CDR3 coding DNA: TGTGCCACCCTGCGGACGGGATCTAACTATGGCTACACCTTC.

This clonotype is categorized as medium-sized. The genes are TRBV20-1 and TRBJ2-4, with 7 bases that match TRBD2. In germline, CDR1 is DFQATT, CDR2 SNEGSKA (reference sequence). The CDR3 has 17 amino acids. Trimming took 6 bases from V and 0 from J; bases not matched to a gene: 14. The CDR3 loop reads CSAGGTGVLLAKNIQYF. The CDR3 DNA is TGCAGTGCGGGAGGGACTGGGGTTTTACTAGCCAAAAACATTCAGTACTTC.

This clonotype came up a few times. This rearrangement joins TRBV20-1 to TRBJ2-7; D perhaps matches TRBD1 (5 bases). The CDR3 is 16 amino acids. Germline CDR1 is DFQATT and CDR2 is SNEGSKA (reference sequence). V was cut by 5 bases and J by 0 bases, with 20 bases left in between. The CDR3 DNA is TGCAGTGCTGAAAATAGGGGCAGGTCAAGCTCCTACGAGCAGTACTTC. Translated: CSAENRGRSSSYEQYF.

This rearrangement joins TRBV27 to TRBJ2-7; 13 bases line up with TRBD2. In germline, CDR1 is MNHEY, CDR2 SMNVEV (reference sequence). The CDR3 totals 17 residues. J lost 0 bases, V lost 6 bases, and 8 bases had no gene match. CDR3 nucleotide sequence: TGTGCCAGCAGCCTAAGGACTAGCGGGAGCAGCTCCTACGAGCAGTACTTC. Its translation is CASSLRTSGSSSYEQYF.

With respect to this clonotype: One end of the junction does not line up with germline, which may come from a read error. The CDR3 spells CASSLGSGSFNEQFF. DNA of the CDR3: TGTGCCAGCAGCTTAGGTAGCGGGTCCTTCAATGAGCAGTTCTTC. V usage is TRBV7-2 and J usage is TRBJ2-1; 7 positions agree with TRBD2. The CDR3 loop spans 15 amino acids. Germline assignment: CDR1 SGHTA and CDR2 FQGNSA. Full variable domain (remainder filled in from reference TRBV7-2 and TRBJ2-1): GAGVSQSPSNKVTEKGKDVELRCDPISGHTALYWYRQSLGQGLEFLIYFQGNSAPDKSGLPSDRFSAERTGGSVSTLTIQRTQQEDSAVYLCASSLGSGSFNEQFFGPGTRLTVL.

Here the CDR3 DNA reads TGTGCCAGCAGCGGACATACCAGCAATCAGCCCCAGCATTTT. This translates into CASSGHTSNQPQHF. The chain recombines TRBV28 with TRBJ1-5; the D gene is possibly TRBD1 (5 bases). Germline values: CDR1 MDHEN, CDR2 SYDVKM. The CDR3 extends over 14 amino acids. The germline V and J ends were trimmed by 6 bases and 1 base, with 10 bases remaining between them.

The chain combines TRBV28 with TRBJ2-3; TRBD2 matches at 11 bases. J gave up 3 bases and V 3 bases, and 17 bases lay outside the gene matches. The germline gives CDR1 MDHEN, CDR2 SYDVKM. The length of the CDR3 is 20 residues. The CDR3 region is CASSFVAPGLAGGKTDTQYF. CDR3 nucleotides: TGTGCCAGCAGTTTTGTCGCCCCGGGGTTAGCGGGAGGGAAAACAGATACGCAGTATTTT. Together with reference TRBV28 and TRBJ2-3, the CDR3 gives the full variable domain: DVKVTQSSRYLVKRTGEKVFLECVQDMDHENMFWYRQDPGLGLRLIYFSYDVKMKEKGDIPEGYSVSREKKERFSLILESASTNQTSMYLCASSFVAPGLAGGKTDTQYFGPGTRLTVL.

V and J are TRBV7-2 and TRBJ2-7; D is possibly TRBD2 (6 bases). Germline V gene data show CDR1 as SGHTA and CDR2 as FQGNSA. The V gene lost 3 bases and the J gene lost 6 bases, with 18 bases spanning the gap. This CDR3 has 15 residues. Here the CDR3 reads CASSFRGIGGREQYF. In DNA form, the CDR3 reads TGTGCCAGCAGCTTCCGAGGTATCGGGGGACGCGAGCAGTACTTC.

This clonotype was picked up a small number of times. V and J are TRBV7-2 and TRBJ2-1, with a tentative D call TRBD2 (5 bases). Trimming cost V 6 bases and J 5 bases, with 11 bases left between them. CDR3 size: 13 residues. The germline gives CDR1 SGHTA, CDR2 FQGNSA. CDR3 region: CASRPRVDNEQFF. The CDR3 DNA follows: TGTGCCAGCAGACCGCGGGTCGACAATGAGCAGTTCTTC.

The chain is built from TRBV7-2 and TRBJ2-1, with 15 bases that match TRBD2. V was clipped by 3 bases and J by 3 bases; unmatched bases: 18. The germline V gene encodes CDR1 SGHTA and CDR2 FQGNSA. The CDR3 totals 22 residues. CDR3: CASSFLQPGLAGGGINYNEQFF. The CDR3 region has the DNA TGTGCCAGCAGCTTCCTACAACCGGGACTAGCGGGAGGCGGGATAAACTACAATGAGCAGTTCTTC. The full variable domain, rest sourced from reference TRBV7-2 and TRBJ2-1, is GAGVSQSPSNKVTEKGKDVELRCDPISGHTALYWYRQSLGQGLEFLIYFQGNSAPDKSGLPSDRFSAERTGGSVSTLTIQRTQQEDSAVYLCASSFLQPGLAGGGINYNEQFFGPGTRLTVL.

The CDR3 sequence is CASSRLAGGPNTQYF. In nucleotides, the CDR3 is TGTGCCAGCAGTAGACTAGCGGGAGGGCCAAATACGCAGTATTTT. V usage is TRBV2 and J usage is TRBJ2-3; 14 bases fit TRBD2. Germline lookup yields CDR1 SNHLY and CDR2 FYNNEI. The CDR3 is 15 residues long. V lost 5 bases to trimming and J lost 7 bases; unmatched junction nucleotides: 5.

This clonotype was observed a handful of times. This chain uses TRBV27 with TRBJ1-5, with no clear D. Looked up from germline, CDR1 is MNHEY and CDR2 is SMNVEV (reference sequence). The V end lost 7 bases, the J end lost 4 bases, and 17 bases lay between the germline ends. The CDR3 totals 15 residues. The CDR3, as DNA: TGTGCCAGCAATCCAGACGGGTTAGGGAATCAGCCCCAGCATTTT. Protein: CASNPDGLGNQPQHF.

The genes are TRBV28 and TRBJ1-2, with D perhaps TRBD1 (5 bases). The CDR3 loop spans 15 amino acids. The germline CDR1 and CDR2 sequences are MDHEN and SYDVKM. Trimming removed 3 bases from V and 5 bases from J, with 16 bases in between. The CDR3: CASSFTTGGGYGYTF. CDR3 nucleotide sequence: TGTGCCAGCAGTTTTACAACCGGGGGTGGGTATGGCTACACCTTC.

V gene TRBV12-3 or TRBV12-4 combines with J gene TRBJ1-1, with TRBD1 matching 10 bases. With 7 bases clipped from V and 5 bases from J, the junction kept 7 bases outside the gene matches. The CDR3 extends over 14 amino acids. Here the CDR3 DNA reads TGTGCCAGCATCCTCAGACAGGGGGCAACTGAAGCTTTCTTT. It specifies CASILRQGATEAFF.

This chain uses TRBV19 with TRBJ2-2; 9 bases are shared with TRBD2. With 6 bases clipped from V and 3 bases from J, the junction kept 8 bases outside the gene matches. The CDR3 contains 16 residues. In germline, CDR1 is LNHDA, CDR2 SQIVND (reference sequence). As DNA, the CDR3 is TGTGCCAGTAGCCGCCAGCGGGAGGTTGACACCGGGGAGCTGTTTTTT. Translation gives CASSRQREVDTGELFF. Filled out from reference TRBV19 and TRBJ2-2, the complete variable domain reads DGGITQSPKYLFRKEGQNVTLSCEQNLNHDAMYWYRQDPGQGLRLIYYSQIVNDFQKGDIAEGYSVSREKKESFPLTVTSAQKNPTAFYLCASSRQREVDTGELFFGEGSRLTVL.

This clonotype was observed a handful of times. The CDR3 DNA reads as TGTGCCAGCAGCCCCGAGTGGTCGGGGGAGACCCAGTACTTC. Protein: CASSPEWSGETQYF. The chain carries TRBV7-2 and TRBJ2-5, with a weak D call TRBD2 (5 bases). CDR3 length: 14 residues. CDR1 is SGHTA, CDR2 FQGNSA, per germline. V lost 5 bases to trimming and J lost 5 bases, with 15 bases between them.

This clonotype has just a few counts. The chain employs TRBV6-2 or TRBV6-3 and TRBJ1-2; D unresolved. CDR1 MNHEY and CDR2 SVGEGT come from the germline V gene. The length of the CDR3 is 12 residues. V was clipped by 5 bases and J by 7 bases, with 11 bases between them. This chain's CDR3 is CASSALSFGYTF. CDR3 sequence (DNA): TGTGCCAGCAGTGCGCTGAGTTTTGGCTACACCTTC.

The genes are TRBV25-1 and TRBJ2-1, with TRBD1 matching over 7 bases. CDR3 size: 13 residues. Losses at the gene ends were 7 bases for V and 5 bases for J; bases not matched to a gene: 5. Germline V gene data show CDR1 as MGHDK and CDR2 as SYGVNS. DNA for the CDR3: TGTGCCAGCAAGGGGGCTGTAAACAATGAGCAGTTCTTC. Its protein product is CASKGAVNNEQFF. The whole variable domain, remainder taken from reference TRBV25-1 and TRBJ2-1, is EADIYQTPRYLVIGTGKKITLECSQTMGHDKMYWYQQDPGMELHLIHYSYGVNSTEKGDLSSESTVSRIRTEHFPLTLESARPSHTSQYLCASKGAVNNEQFFGPGTRLTVL.

The chain joins TRBV24-1 to TRBJ2-2; 9 positions agree with TRBD1. V was pared by 4 bases and J by 7 bases, with 15 bases of the junction left unmatched. The germline V gene has CDR1 KGHDR and CDR2 SFDVKD. This CDR3 is built from 18 residues. The CDR3 DNA is TGTGCCACCAGTGACCCAAGCGTGGGGACAGGGAGGTTCGGGGAGCTGTTTTTT. Translation: CATSDPSVGTGRFGELFF.

The V call is TRBV19, the J call TRBJ1-2, with TRBD1 matching over 7 bases. J was trimmed by 7 bases and V by 7 bases; bases with no gene match: 12. Germline CDR1 and CDR2: LNHDA and SQIVND (reference sequence). The CDR3 has 14 amino acids. The CDR3 is CASTQQGLAFGYTF. As DNA, the CDR3 is TGTGCCAGTACCCAACAGGGGCTTGCCTTTGGCTACACCTTC.